Listed here are 14 T cell receptor beta chains from one sample, sequenced in a study of cytomegalovirus exposure and HLA in healthy donors. In the PCR, 60 Vbeta and 13 Jbeta primers were used. Profiling relied on immunoSEQ multiplex PCR, and the TCRdb table lists in-frame clones only, not all of them. Seen here are some 130,000 clones, around 79% observed once, and the top ten hold approximately 7%. The sequenced material came from PBMCs. The source of these receptors is a man aged 35 to 55 in good health and CMV-seropositive.

The chain joins TRBV6-6 to TRBJ2-7, with 10 bases fitting TRBD1. Germline CDR1 and CDR2: MNHNY and SVGAGI (reference sequence). V was pared by 4 bases and J by 3 bases, with 6 bases of the junction left unmatched. The CDR3 sequence is 15 residues long. The CDR3 here is CASSSQTGGVYEQYF. The CDR3 DNA reads as TGTGCCAGCAGTTCGCAGACAGGGGGCGTCTACGAGCAGTACTTC.

This clone was picked up a small number of times. The rearrangement uses TRBV25-1 and TRBJ2-7; 10 positions match TRBD1. The CDR3 loop spans 14 amino acids. Germline lookup yields CDR1 MGHDK and CDR2 SYGVNS. The ends lost 10 bases at V and 5 bases at J; junction bases unmatched: 11. In DNA, the CDR3 is TGTGCCACCGAGGGAGGGGACAGGGGCCACGAGCAGTACTTC. Its translation is CATEGGDRGHEQYF.

The chain employs TRBV6-1 and TRBJ1-6; D uncertain. The germline V gene encodes CDR1 MNHNS and CDR2 SASEGT. This CDR3 has 13 residues. Trimming removed 7 bases at V and 7 bases at J, with 11 bases between. The CDR3 here is CASNQVLNSPLHF. DNA for the CDR3: TGTGCCAGCAATCAGGTCCTAAATTCACCCCTCCACTTT.

This clone was recorded once. This rearrangement joins TRBV6-1 to TRBJ2-7; D unclear. CDR1 is MNHNS, CDR2 SASEGT, per germline. Trimming removed 0 bases at V and 3 bases at J, with 9 bases between. The CDR3 spans 14 residues. CDR3 nucleotide sequence: TGTGCCAGCAGTGAAGCCCAGGCCTTCTACGAGCAGTACTTC. Translating it yields CASSEAQAFYEQYF.

The chain carries TRBV5-1 and TRBJ1-2; TRBD1 matches at 7 bases. Germline V gene data show CDR1 as SGHRS and CDR2 as YFSETQ. V lost 4 bases to trimming and J lost 4 bases; unmatched junction nucleotides: 7. The CDR3 length is 14 residues. CDR3 sequence reads: CASSATTGSYGYTF. The CDR3 nucleotides are TGCGCCAGCAGCGCGACGACAGGGAGCTATGGCTACACCTTC.

The J gene is TRBJ2-3, the V gene TRBV27; possibly TRBD1 for D (5 bases). The CDR3 is made up of 14 amino acids. Germline CDR1 MNHEY, CDR2 SMNVEV (reference sequence). V was cut by 2 bases and J by 4 bases, with 10 bases left in between. The CDR3 region is CASSLSGAPDTQYF. The CDR3 DNA reads TGTGCCAGCAGTTTAAGTGGGGCCCCAGATACGCAGTATTTT.

The CDR3 nucleotides are TGTGCCAGCAGTGATTGGCAAACCTATGGCTACACCTTC. Amino acids: CASSDWQTYGYTF. The V gene is TRBV6-1, the J gene TRBJ1-2; no reliable D call. Germline V gives CDR1 MNHNS, CDR2 SASEGT. V was trimmed by 3 bases and J by 4 bases, leaving 9 bases between them. CDR3 length: 13 residues.

The V and J genes are TRBV29-1 and TRBJ1-1; 7 positions match TRBD1. J lost 4 bases, V lost 7 bases, and 9 bases had no gene match. Germline V gives CDR1 SQVTM, CDR2 ANQGSEA. The CDR3 runs to 13 residues. CDR3 sequence reads: CSADHRGGTEAFF. The DNA of the CDR3 is TGCAGCGCTGACCACAGGGGAGGCACTGAAGCTTTCTTT.

V usage is TRBV15 and J usage is TRBJ1-2, with TRBD1 matching over 7 bases. This CDR3 contains 14 residues. Germline CDR1 LNHNV, CDR2 YYDKDF (reference sequence). The junction had 6 bases not matched to a gene; V was cut back by 0 bases and J by 8 bases. The CDR3 protein is CATSRDPGGGGYTF. The CDR3 DNA reads as TGTGCCACCAGCAGAGATCCAGGGGGTGGAGGCTACACCTTC. Complete variable domain (other parts from reference TRBV15 and TRBJ1-2): DAMVIQNPRYQVTQFGKPVTLSCSQTLNHNVMYWYQQKSSQAPKLLFHYYDKDFNNEADTPDNFQSRRPNTSFCFLDIRSPGLGDTAMYLCATSRDPGGGGYTFGSGTRLTVV.

The chain carries TRBV28 and TRBJ2-1; TRBD1 matches 10 bases. CDR1 and CDR2 from the germline V gene are MDHEN and SYDVKM. This CDR3 comprises 13 residues. V was clipped by 5 bases and J by 15 bases; unmatched bases: 10. The CDR3 DNA sequence: TGTGCCAGCAGTAAACCATACCGGGACAGGGGGTTCTTC. Translated, it gives CASSKPYRDRGFF.

The V gene is TRBV10-1, the J gene TRBJ2-7; TRBD2 is a possible D gene (6 bases). CDR3 length: 15 amino acids. V dropped 0 bases and J dropped 3 bases, with 12 bases sitting between them. CDR1 is WNHNN, CDR2 SYGVQD, per germline (reference sequence). CDR3 region: CASSESGRAGYEQYF. CDR3 sequence (DNA): TGCGCCAGCAGTGAGTCAGGGAGAGCGGGCTACGAGCAGTACTTC.

There are a few counts of this clone. The rearrangement links TRBV18 to TRBJ2-2, with a weak D call TRBD2 (5 bases). The CDR3 is 15 residues long. Trimming removed 2 bases from V and 6 bases from J, with 13 bases in between. Germline V gene lookup returns CDR1 KGHSH and CDR2 LQKENI. CDR3 DNA: TGTGCCAGCTCACCAACTAGTGAGGTGGCCGGGGAGCTGTTTTTT. Residues: CASSPTSEVAGELFF. The entire variable domain, with the rest obtained from reference TRBV18 and TRBJ2-2, is as follows: NAGVMQNPRHLVRRRGQEARLRCSPMKGHSHVYWYRQLPEEGLKFMVYLQKENIIDESGMPKERFSAEFPKEGPSILRIQQVVRGDSAAYFCASSPTSEVAGELFFGEGSRLTVL.

This chain joins TRBV2 and TRBJ1-3; D remains ambiguous. Trimming left V 6 bases short and J 4 bases short, with 10 bases between. The germline CDR1 and CDR2 sequences are SNHLY and FYNNEI. The CDR3 loop spans 13 amino acids. The CDR3 DNA sequence: TGTGCCAGCAGACTTCAAACCGGAAACACCATATATTTT. Protein sequence: CASRLQTGNTIYF.

The CDR3 reads CASQDRDRYNEQFF. The CDR3 coding sequence is TGTGCCAGCCAAGACAGGGACCGGTACAATGAGCAGTTCTTC. V usage is TRBV25-1 and J usage is TRBJ2-1; TRBD1 matches at 7 bases. Germline assignment: CDR1 MGHDK and CDR2 SYGVNS. Trimming cost V 8 bases and J 4 bases; bases outside gene matches: 8. The CDR3 runs 14 residues.